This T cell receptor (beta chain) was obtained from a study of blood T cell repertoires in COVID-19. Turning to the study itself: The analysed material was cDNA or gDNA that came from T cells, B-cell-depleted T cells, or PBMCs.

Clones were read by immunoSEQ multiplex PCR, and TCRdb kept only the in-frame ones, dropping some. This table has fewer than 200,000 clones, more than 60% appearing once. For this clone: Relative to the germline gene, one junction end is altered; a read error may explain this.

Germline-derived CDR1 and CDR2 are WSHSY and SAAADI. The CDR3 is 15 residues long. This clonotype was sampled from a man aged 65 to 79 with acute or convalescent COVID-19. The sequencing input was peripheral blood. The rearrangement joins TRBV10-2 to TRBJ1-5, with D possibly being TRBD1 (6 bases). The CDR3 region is CARSGEGGSNQPQHF. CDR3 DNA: TGCGCCCGCAGTGGAGAGGGGGGGAGCAATCAGCCCCAGCATTTT.